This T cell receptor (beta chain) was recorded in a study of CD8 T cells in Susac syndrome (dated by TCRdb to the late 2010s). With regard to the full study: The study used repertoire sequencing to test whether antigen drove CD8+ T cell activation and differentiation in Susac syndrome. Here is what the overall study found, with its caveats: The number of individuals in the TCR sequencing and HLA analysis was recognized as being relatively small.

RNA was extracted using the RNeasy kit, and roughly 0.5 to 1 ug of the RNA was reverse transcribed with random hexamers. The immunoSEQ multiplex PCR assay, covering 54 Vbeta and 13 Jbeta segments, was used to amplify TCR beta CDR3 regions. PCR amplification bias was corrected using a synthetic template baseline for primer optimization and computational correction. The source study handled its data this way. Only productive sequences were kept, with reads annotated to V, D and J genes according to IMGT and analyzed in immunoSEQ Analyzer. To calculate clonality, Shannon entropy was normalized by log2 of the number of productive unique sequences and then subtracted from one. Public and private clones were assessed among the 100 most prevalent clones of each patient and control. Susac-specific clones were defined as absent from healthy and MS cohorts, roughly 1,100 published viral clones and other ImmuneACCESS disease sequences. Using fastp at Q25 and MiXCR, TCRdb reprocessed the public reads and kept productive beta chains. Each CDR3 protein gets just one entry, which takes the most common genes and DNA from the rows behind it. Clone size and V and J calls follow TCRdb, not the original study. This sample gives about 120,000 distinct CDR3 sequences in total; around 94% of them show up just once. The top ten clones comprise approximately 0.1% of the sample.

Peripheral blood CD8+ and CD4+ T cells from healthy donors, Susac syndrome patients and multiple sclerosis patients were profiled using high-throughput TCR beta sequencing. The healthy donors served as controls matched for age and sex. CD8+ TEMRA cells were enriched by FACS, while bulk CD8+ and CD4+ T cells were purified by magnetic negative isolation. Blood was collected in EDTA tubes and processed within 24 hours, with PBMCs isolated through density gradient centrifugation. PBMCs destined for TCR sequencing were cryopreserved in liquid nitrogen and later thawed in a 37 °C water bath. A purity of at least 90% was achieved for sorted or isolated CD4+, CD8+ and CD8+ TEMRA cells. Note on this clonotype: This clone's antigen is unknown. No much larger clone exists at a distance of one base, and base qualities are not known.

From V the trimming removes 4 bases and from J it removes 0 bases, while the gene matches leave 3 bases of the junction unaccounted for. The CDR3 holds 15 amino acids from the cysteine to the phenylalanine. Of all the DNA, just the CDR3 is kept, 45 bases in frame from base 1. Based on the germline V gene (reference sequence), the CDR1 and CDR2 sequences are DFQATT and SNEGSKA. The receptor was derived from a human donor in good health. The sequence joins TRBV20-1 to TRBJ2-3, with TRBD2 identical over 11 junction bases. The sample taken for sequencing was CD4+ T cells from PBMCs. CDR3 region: CSATRLAGSTDTQYF. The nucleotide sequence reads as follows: TGCAGTGCTACTCGACTAGCGGGAAGCACAGATACGCAGTATTTT.